This record concerns one T cell receptor (beta chain) sequence. Seattle researchers signed up patients amid active infection and tracked them longitudinally. The data belong to a study of blood T cell repertoires in COVID-19. Study at large: T cells, B-cell-depleted T cells, or PBMCs supplied cDNA or gDNA.

V was clipped by 1 base and J by 5 bases; unmatched bases: 8. Germline assignment: CDR1 SGHAT and CDR2 FQNNGV. CDR3 size: 16 residues. Per the original methods: Reference gene primer amplification gave estimated nucleated cell counts. TCRdb keeps only in-frame clones here, not all; method: immunoSEQ multiplex PCR. The V and J calls and the clone size are those of that table, but D and trimming were determined from the DNA. The sample has 300,000 or so clones; approximately 87% are singletons. The material sequenced was peripheral blood. The rearrangement joins TRBV11-2 to TRBJ2-1; 7 bases are a match to TRBD1. This sequence was found in a woman aged 25 to 39 with COVID-19, enrolled during active disease. The CDR3 here is CASSLVYRGFHNEQFF. The CDR3 region has the DNA TGTGCCAGCAGCTTAGTGTACAGGGGTTTCCACAATGAGCAGTTCTTC.